Below, one T cell receptor beta chain is given with its context. The entry originates in a study of Ad26.COV2.S vaccination and SARS-CoV-2 variants. The method was immunoSEQ multiplex PCR; TCRdb's version includes in-frame clones alone and lacks a portion of them. The sample records around 450,000 clones, 80% to 90% being singletons. As to treatment: roughly 20 received Ad26.COV2.S at low or high dose, single or two shots; about 5 received placebo; per-sample allocation not given. After the first vaccine or placebo injection, samples were drawn on day 63. The source is a person aged 18-65 years who received the Ad26.COV2.S COVID-19 vaccine or a placebo. The sample was peripheral blood, taken in a trial of Ad26.COV2.S vaccine versus placebo.

CDR3 loop: CASSLGYEETQYF. The DNA for the CDR3 is TGTGCCAGCAGCTTAGGATACGAAGAGACCCAGTACTTC. V is TRBV11-3 and J is TRBJ2-5; D remains unclear. Looked up from germline, CDR1 is SGHNT and CDR2 is YENEEA. V lost 1 base and J lost 3, with 6 bases in between. The CDR3 contains 13 residues.